This T cell receptor beta chain was sequenced during a study of response to subunit inactivated influenza vaccine. TCRdb ran MiXCR on the RT-PCR reads and lists one entry per CDR3 protein. This table holds about 480,000 distinct CDR3 sequences, about an eighth found once. Germline trimming cut 0 bases from V and 3 bases from J; bases unmatched to any gene: 5. Germline CDR1 is SGDLS and CDR2 is YYNGEE. The CDR3 is made up of 16 amino acids. The receptor's source is a man in his forties or fifties who received an inactivated influenza vaccine. The sequencing used PBMCs from blood, collected 40 to 50 days after vaccination. The V call is TRBV9, the J call TRBJ2-4; 8 positions agree with TRBD1. The CDR3 nucleotides are TGTGCCAGCAGCGTAGGGGCAGGGGGCGGCAAAAACATTCAGTACTTC. Amino acid sequence: CASSVGAGGGKNIQYF.